This T cell receptor beta chain emerged from a study of T cells after yellow fever vaccination. Trimming left V 7 bases short and J 13 bases short, with 14 bases between. The CDR3 runs 11 residues. The germline CDR1 and CDR2 sequences are MNHEY and SVGEGT. This clonotype was seen a few times. One entry per CDR3 protein results from TCRdb running MiXCR on the 5' RACE reads. This table has around 310,000 distinct CDR3 sequences, 8.7% appearing once. The receptor was derived from a man aged 18-30 years who received the YFV17D yellow fever vaccine. The sample here was PBMCs, taken on the day of the first yellow fever vaccination. This chain connects TRBV6-2 or TRBV6-3 to TRBJ2-1; no firm D call. The CDR3 nucleotides are TGTGCCAGCACCAAGGGAATGCGCCAGTTCTTC. Translation gives CASTKGMRQFF.